The rows below give T cell receptor beta chains drawn from one sample of a study of metastatic and nonmetastatic thyroid tumors. Via MiXCR, TCRdb re-called the PCR reads. Among 20,000 to 25,000 clones, less than 15% were seen once, and the ten largest hold approximately 17%. Sequenced material: blood. All receptors derive from a female donor with papillary thyroid cancer or a benign thyroid nodule (not recorded which). Some clones in this sample may be carry-over from other donors' samples. The CDR3 runs from the conserved cysteine through the conserved F or W. Size tells how often a clone was seen (once, few, many) or the class of an expanded clone, and some rows leave it out.

v_gene	j_gene	abundance	CDR3aa
TRBV6-1	TRBJ2-5	many	CASTTRRGWQETQYF
TRBV30	TRBJ2-7	many	CAWSDGRFPYEQYF
TRBV9	TRBJ2-3	many	CASSHGLAPSTDTQYF
TRBV25-1	TRBJ2-3	many	CASCGWGLDTQYF
TRBV5-4	TRBJ2-1	-	CASSFGTSGIYNEQFF
TRBV7-2	TRBJ1-2	-	CASSLAGGGNYGYTF
TRBV5-1	TRBJ2-1	many	CASSPTGLAYNEQFF
TRBV29-1	TRBJ1-1	many	CSVEPGQGGTEAFF
TRBV18	TRBJ2-7	many	CASSPPPAGGGEQYF
TRBV7-9	TRBJ2-5	few	CASKTNLQETQYF
TRBV20-1	TRBJ2-3	many	CSAIGTSHVTSSSTDTQYF
TRBV10-1	TRBJ1-6	-	CASSECGTGGSSYNSPLHF
TRBV4-3	TRBJ1-1	many	CASSHRTPMNTEAFF
TRBV19	TRBJ2-5	many	CAHSSLGRKETQYF
TRBV5-1	TRBJ1-2	-	CASSYLDGSNYGYTF
TRBV5-1	TRBJ1-4	many	CASRQNLGVPNEKLFF
TRBV19	TRBJ2-7	many	CASSIGQAYEQYF
TRBV7-8	TRBJ1-1	many	CASSSRLNTEAFF
TRBV20-1	TRBJ2-1	many	CSARDRGSVNFNEQFF
TRBV6-2/TRBV6-3	TRBJ1-2	few	CAGSYSGQSAGYGYTF